A single sample is the source of the 29 T cell receptor beta chains below, sequenced in a study of identical twins. Using its own MiXCR run on the 5' RACE reads, TCRdb lists one record per CDR3 protein. This table has approximately 1.8 million distinct CDR3 sequences, under 35% appearing once. Sequencing used cord blood. These receptors all stem from a newborn girl in good health.

This clonotype was seen at least ten times. This chain connects TRBV29-1 to TRBJ2-4, with no clear D. The CDR3 is 12 amino acids. The germline CDR1 and CDR2 sequences are SQVTM and ANQGSEA. The V gene lost 8 bases and the J gene lost 13 bases, with 21 bases spanning the gap. Here the CDR3 reads CSYSRTSQEQYF. The CDR3 region has the DNA TGCAGCTACTCCCGGACGAGTCAGGAGCAGTACTTC.

In the case of this clonotype: Sequence at one end of the junction differs from germline and may be a read error. The chain combines TRBV20-1 with TRBJ2-3; 12 bases line up with TRBD2. Germline values: CDR1 DFQATT, CDR2 SNEGSKA (reference sequence). The CDR3 is 14 residues long. The chain's CDR3 is CSRILAGGTGTQYF. The CDR3 DNA reads as TGCAGTCGGATACTAGCGGGGGGCACAGGTACGCAGTATTTT.

The chain combines TRBV13 with TRBJ2-3; 8 bases agree with TRBD2. This CDR3 comprises 15 residues. J was trimmed by 5 bases and V by 3 bases; bases with no gene match: 7. CDR1 is PRHDT, CDR2 FYEKMQ, per germline (reference sequence). In DNA form, the CDR3 reads TGTGCCAGCAGCTTCGCGGGGGGCGGAATAGATACGCAGTATTTT. Amino acid sequence: CASSFAGGGIDTQYF.

This clonotype was observed at least ten times. CDR3 residues: CASSLEVSGPRNTQYF. CDR3 coding DNA: TGTGCCAGCAGTTTAGAGGTTTCGGGGCCACGGAATACGCAGTATTTT. The chain is built from TRBV12-3 or TRBV12-4 and TRBJ2-3, with D possibly being TRBD1 or TRBD2 (5 bases each). Trimming removed 1 base at V and 7 bases at J, with 18 bases between. The CDR3 runs 16 residues.

J is TRBJ1-4 and V is TRBV12-3 or TRBV12-4; maybe TRBD1 (5 bases). Trimming removed 6 bases at V and 6 bases at J, with 14 bases between. The CDR3 covers 14 residues. The CDR3 protein is CASRSKRGHEKLFF. CDR3 nucleotides: TGTGCCAGCAGGTCCAAAAGGGGACATGAAAAACTGTTTTTT.

The sample holds a few counts of this clonotype. The V call is TRBV20-1, the J call TRBJ2-7; 12 positions match TRBD2. This CDR3 is built from 13 residues. Per germline, CDR1 DFQATT and CDR2 SNEGSKA (reference sequence). The V segment lost 7 bases and the J segment 3 bases; nucleotides outside the gene matches: 4. For the CDR3, the DNA is TGCAGTGGTAAACTAGCGGGGGGCTACGAGCAGTACTTC. Its protein is CSGKLAGGYEQYF.

This clonotype was picked up a small number of times. The chain carries TRBV27 and TRBJ1-4, with D hard to call. Germline V lookup: CDR1 MNHEY, CDR2 SMNVEV (reference sequence). There are 19 residues in the CDR3. Between the trimmed V and J ends, which lost 2 bases and 0 bases, there was a span of 19 bases. For the CDR3, the DNA is TGTGCCAGCAGTTTACGATCCTGGGCCCCAACTTCAACTAATGAAAAACTGTTTTTT. This gives the protein CASSLRSWAPTSTNEKLFF.

V gene TRBV13 combines with J gene TRBJ2-7; D is perhaps TRBD1 or TRBD2 (5 bases each). Germline CDR1 and CDR2: PRHDT and FYEKMQ (reference sequence). The CDR3 is made up of 15 amino acids. The germline V and J ends were trimmed by 3 bases and 7 bases, with 19 bases remaining between them. The CDR3 DNA reads TGTGCCAGCAGCTTTCGTGAGCCGAGGGGCAATGAGCAGTACTTC. Amino acids: CASSFREPRGNEQYF.

There are a few counts of this clonotype. The chain carries TRBV20-1 and TRBJ2-3; no clear D gene. The V and J ends lost 5 bases and 4 bases respectively, with 7 bases between them. The germline V gene has CDR1 DFQATT and CDR2 SNEGSKA (reference sequence). CDR3 length equals 11 residues. CDR3 DNA sequence: TGCAGTGCTTGGGTCTCAGATACGCAGTATTTT. It translates to CSAWVSDTQYF.

The gene calls are TRBV15 and TRBJ2-1; D gene uncertain. The CDR3 sequence is 16 residues long. V was clipped by 0 bases and J by 2 bases, with 11 bases between them. Germline V gives CDR1 LNHNV, CDR2 YYDKDF (reference sequence). CDR3 in DNA: TGTGCCACCAGCAGAGATCCTAGGCCTACCTACAATGAGCAGTTCTTC. This sequence encodes CATSRDPRPTYNEQFF. Filled out from reference TRBV15 and TRBJ2-1, the complete variable domain reads DAMVIQNPRYQVTQFGKPVTLSCSQTLNHNVMYWYQQKSSQAPKLLFHYYDKDFNNEADTPDNFQSRRPNTSFCFLDIRSPGLGDTAMYLCATSRDPRPTYNEQFFGPGTRLTVL.

This chain uses TRBV4-1 with TRBJ2-1, with 8 bases that match TRBD2. The trim removed 3 bases at V and 0 bases at J, leaving 4 bases unmatched. Germline V gene data show CDR1 as MGHRA and CDR2 as YSYEKL. The CDR3 length is 16 residues. The CDR3 sequence is CASSQQRGSSYNEQFF. The CDR3 DNA reads as TGCGCCAGCAGCCAGCAGCGGGGGAGCTCCTACAATGAGCAGTTCTTC.

Ten or more counts support this clonotype. The rearrangement joins TRBV5-1 to TRBJ2-7, with 8 bases matching TRBD2. This CDR3 is 14 amino acids long. The V segment lost 2 bases and the J segment 1 base; nucleotides outside the gene matches: 2. Germline V gene lookup returns CDR1 SGHRS and CDR2 YFSETQ. CDR3 bases: TGCGCCAGCAGCTTAGCGGGAGAGTCCTACGAGCAGTACTTC. Its protein product is CASSLAGESYEQYF.

This clonotype has more than one count but fewer than ten. The chain uses TRBV7-9 and TRBJ2-3; 9 bases line up with TRBD2. The germline V gene encodes CDR1 SEHNR and CDR2 FQNEAQ (reference sequence). V lost 4 bases and J lost 5; bases outside the gene matches: 4. The CDR3 is made up of 14 amino acids. CDR3 amino acids: CASSSWTSEDTQYF. CDR3 DNA: TGTGCCAGCAGCTCCTGGACTAGCGAAGATACGCAGTATTTT.

The CDR3 nucleotides read TGCAGTGCTGTTGACAGGGGGCCCTCTTATCAGCCCCAGCATTTT. Translating it yields CSAVDRGPSYQPQHF. The chain couples TRBV20-1 to TRBJ1-5; 10 bases line up with TRBD1. CDR3 length equals 15 residues. After removal of 5 bases from V and 5 bases from J, the junction contained 9 bases not matched to a gene. Germline V gene sequence: CDR1 DFQATT, CDR2 SNEGSKA (reference sequence).

The chain is built from TRBV2 and TRBJ2-3; D uncertain. Germline V lookup: CDR1 SNHLY, CDR2 FYNNEI. V dropped 1 base and J dropped 6 bases, with 11 bases sitting between them. This CDR3 has 14 residues. This chain's CDR3 is CASSEVRLRDTQYF. The CDR3 region has the DNA TGTGCCAGCAGTGAAGTCCGGTTGCGGGATACGCAGTATTTT.

The genes are TRBV6-2 or TRBV6-3 and TRBJ2-1, with 11 positions matching TRBD2. This CDR3 has 16 amino acids. V was clipped by 5 bases and J by 0 bases; unmatched bases: 3. The germline CDR1 and CDR2 sequences are MNHEY and SVGEGT. Here the CDR3 DNA reads TGTGCCAGCAGTGTGGGACTAGCGGACTCCTACAATGAGCAGTTCTTC. It specifies CASSVGLADSYNEQFF.

CDR3 region: CASSLARMEAYEQYF. For the CDR3, the DNA is TGTGCCAGCAGCTTAGCGCGCATGGAAGCCTACGAGCAGTACTTC. The V call is TRBV7-2, the J call TRBJ2-7; D remains unclear. V was clipped by 0 bases and J by 2 bases, with 11 bases between them. The CDR3 runs to 15 residues. CDR1 and CDR2 (germline): SGHTA, FQGNSA.

This clonotype has a handful of counts. The chain couples TRBV3-1 to TRBJ1-1; possibly TRBD1 for D (6 bases). V was trimmed by 6 bases and J by 4 bases, leaving 12 bases between them. Germline assignment: CDR1 LGHDT and CDR2 YNNKEL (reference sequence). The CDR3 is made up of 13 amino acids. DNA of the CDR3: TGTGCCAGCAGTCCACAACAGGGCACTGAAGCTTTCTTT. Its protein is CASSPQQGTEAFF.

The chain recombines TRBV6-6 with TRBJ2-4, with D possibly matching TRBD2 (5 bases). Between the trimmed V and J ends, which lost 10 bases and 0 bases, there was a span of 10 bases. The CDR3 contains 13 residues. The V gene's germline CDR1 is MNHNY and CDR2 SVGAGI (reference sequence). The DNA of the CDR3 is TGTGCCACCATAGGACTAGCCAAAAACATTCAGTACTTC. It encodes CATIGLAKNIQYF.

This clonotype was found once. V is TRBV6-5 and J is TRBJ1-1; D unresolved. The V gene's germline CDR1 is MNHEY and CDR2 SVGAGI. Trimming shortened V by 2 bases and J by 0 bases, and 10 bases separated the two germline ends. CDR3 length: 15 amino acids. CDR3 coding DNA: TGTGCCAGCAGTTACGGGCAACTCTTGAACACTGAAGCTTTCTTT. It is translated as CASSYGQLLNTEAFF.

V is TRBV6-5 and J is TRBJ1-2; D gene ambiguous. CDR3 length equals 15 residues. Germline lookup yields CDR1 MNHEY and CDR2 SVGAGI. Deletions cut 0 bases from V and 2 bases from J, with 10 bases between. The CDR3 loop reads CASSYSGYFNYGYTF. Written as DNA, the CDR3 is TGTGCCAGCAGTTACTCCGGGTACTTCAACTATGGCTACACCTTC.

A few counts support this clonotype. The rearrangement uses TRBV6-2 or TRBV6-3 and TRBJ2-3; D call uncertain. Germline CDR1 MNHEY, CDR2 SVGEGT. The V end lost 0 bases, the J end lost 4 bases, and 8 bases lay between the germline ends. The CDR3 has 14 amino acids. This CDR3 reads CASSYSPEPDTQYF. CDR3 bases: TGTGCCAGCAGTTACTCCCCGGAGCCAGATACGCAGTATTTT.

The chain carries TRBV5-1 and TRBJ2-1; a weak D match, TRBD2 (5 bases). Germline V lookup: CDR1 SGHRS, CDR2 YFSETQ. The germline V and J ends were trimmed by 1 base and 5 bases, with 16 bases remaining between them. This CDR3 is 16 amino acids long. The CDR3 coding sequence is TGCGCCAGCAGCTTGCCCGGGCTAGCTGTAAACAATGAGCAGTTCTTC. The encoded protein is CASSLPGLAVNNEQFF.

The chain combines TRBV6-7 with TRBJ1-5; 9 nucleotides agree with TRBD1. TRBV6-7 is labeled an ORF, and its function is uncertain. The CDR3 has 16 residues. Trimming took 0 bases from V and 5 from J; bases not matched to a gene: 5. CDR3 DNA sequence: TGTGCCAGCAGTTACTCGGGACAGGGCTGGCATCAGCCCCAGCATTTT. Amino acids: CASSYSGQGWHQPQHF.

This clonotype was picked up a small number of times. The V gene is TRBV5-4, the J gene TRBJ1-1; perhaps TRBD1 as D (6 bases). The germline V and J ends were trimmed by 2 bases and 4 bases, with 12 bases remaining between them. CDR1 SGHNT and CDR2 YYREEE come from the germline V gene (reference sequence). There are 14 residues in the CDR3. CDR3 coding DNA: TGTGCCAGCAGCTTTACAGGGATCGGCACTGAAGCTTTCTTT. Translated: CASSFTGIGTEAFF.

The chain links TRBV9 to TRBJ2-1; 7 bases align to TRBD2. Germline V gives CDR1 SGDLS, CDR2 YYNGEE. V shed 0 bases, J shed 4 bases, and the junction held 4 bases outside the gene matches. The CDR3 is made up of 15 amino acids. The CDR3 sequence: CASSVESGIYNEQFF. In nucleotides, the CDR3 is TGTGCCAGCAGCGTAGAAAGCGGGATATACAATGAGCAGTTCTTC.

This chain uses TRBV7-2 with TRBJ2-2; D unresolved. The germline CDR1 and CDR2 sequences are SGHTA and FQGNSA. V lost 2 bases, J lost 4 bases, and 5 bases lay in between. The CDR3 length is 13 residues. The CDR3 spells CASSLKITGELFF. The CDR3 nucleotides read TGTGCCAGCAGCTTAAAAATCACCGGGGAGCTGTTTTTT.

This clonotype has only a few counts. The chain combines TRBV7-9 with TRBJ2-2; no definite D call. With 5 bases removed from V and 1 base from J, the gap between germline ends came to 5 bases. The V gene's germline CDR1 is SEHNR and CDR2 FQNEAQ (reference sequence). This CDR3 region has 13 residues. In nucleotides, the CDR3 is TGTGCCAGCAGCGCACGGAACACCGGGGAGCTGTTTTTT. It codes for CASSARNTGELFF.

The V gene is TRBV5-1, the J gene TRBJ2-3; D might be TRBD1 or TRBD2, each matching 5 bases. V lost 4 bases and J 2 bases, leaving 14 bases between the germline ends. The CDR3 sequence is 15 residues long. CDR1 is SGHRS, CDR2 YFSETQ, per germline. The CDR3: CASSRGGAFTDTQYF. CDR3 bases: TGCGCCAGCAGCCGGGGCGGCGCCTTCACAGATACGCAGTATTTT. The entire variable domain, with the rest obtained from reference TRBV5-1 and TRBJ2-3, is as follows: KAGVTQTPRYLIKTRGQQVTLSCSPISGHRSVSWYQQTPGQGLQFLFEYFSETQRNKGNFPGRFSGRQFSNSRSEMNVSTLELGDSALYLCASSRGGAFTDTQYFGPGTRLTVL.